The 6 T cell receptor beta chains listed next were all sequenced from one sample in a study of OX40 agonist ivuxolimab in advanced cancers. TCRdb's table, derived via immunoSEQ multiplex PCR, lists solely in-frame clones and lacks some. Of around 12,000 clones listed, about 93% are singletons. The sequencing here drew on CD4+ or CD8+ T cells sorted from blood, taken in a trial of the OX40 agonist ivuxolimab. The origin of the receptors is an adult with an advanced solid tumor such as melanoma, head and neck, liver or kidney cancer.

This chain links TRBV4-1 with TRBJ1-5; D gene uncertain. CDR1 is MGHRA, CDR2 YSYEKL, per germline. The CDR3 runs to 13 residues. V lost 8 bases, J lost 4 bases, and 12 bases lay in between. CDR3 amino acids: CASGNGRNQPQHF. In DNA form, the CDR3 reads TGCGCCAGCGGCAACGGACGGAATCAGCCCCAGCATTTT.

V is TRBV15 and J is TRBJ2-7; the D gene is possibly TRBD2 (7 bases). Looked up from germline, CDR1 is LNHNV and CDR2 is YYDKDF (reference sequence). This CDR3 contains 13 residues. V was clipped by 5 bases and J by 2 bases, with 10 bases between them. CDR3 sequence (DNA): TGTGCCACCAGCGGGGGGGCAACCTACGAGCAGTACTTC. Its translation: CATSGGATYEQYF.

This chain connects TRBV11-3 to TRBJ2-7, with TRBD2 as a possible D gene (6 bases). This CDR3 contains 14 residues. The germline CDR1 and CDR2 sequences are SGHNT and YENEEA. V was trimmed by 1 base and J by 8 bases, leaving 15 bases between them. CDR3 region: CASSLVEGRNQQYF. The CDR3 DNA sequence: TGTGCCAGCAGCTTAGTGGAGGGCCGTAACCAGCAGTACTTC.

CDR3 in amino acids: CASSLGWSSNQPQHF. The DNA for the CDR3 is TGTGCCAGCAGCTTAGGGTGGAGTAGCAATCAGCCCCAGCATTTT. V and J are TRBV7-2 and TRBJ1-5; D ambiguous. Trimming removed 1 base from V and 0 bases from J, with 7 bases in between. CDR1 is SGHTA, CDR2 FQGNSA, per germline. The CDR3 covers 15 residues.

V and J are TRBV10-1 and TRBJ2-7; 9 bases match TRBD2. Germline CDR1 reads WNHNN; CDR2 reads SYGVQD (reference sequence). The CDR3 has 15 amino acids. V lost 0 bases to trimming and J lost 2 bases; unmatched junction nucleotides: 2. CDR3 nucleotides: TGCGCCAGCAGTGAGTCTTCTAGCGGGACCTACGAGCAGTACTTC. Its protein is CASSESSSGTYEQYF.

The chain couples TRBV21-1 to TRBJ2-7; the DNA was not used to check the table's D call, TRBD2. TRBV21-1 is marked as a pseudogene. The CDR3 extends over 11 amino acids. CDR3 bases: TGTGCCAGCAGCATCCACTGGGAGCAGTACTTC. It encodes CASSIHWEQYF.